Shown below are 19 T cell receptor beta chains from a single sample sequenced in a study of CD4 T cells in relation to SARS-CoV-2 and coronaviruses. Antigen specificity for these receptors is unknown. Using immunoSEQ multiplex PCR, the repertoire was profiled, and TCRdb retains in-frame clones only, with some absent. The sample lists fewer than 25,000 clones; just over 75% were seen once. Before the COVID-19 pandemic, during about 2011-2019, CD4+ T cells were taken from unexposed donors. After about 10 days of culture, CD4+ T cells were isolated. The sequenced sample was CD4+ T cells from PBMCs, cultured in vitro. The receptors were sampled from a human donor in good health.

The gene calls are TRBV25-1 and TRBJ2-5, with 10 bases identical to TRBD2. The CDR3 sequence is 16 residues long. V trimming: 4 bases; J trimming: 5 bases; junction bases outside the gene matches: 10. Germline V gives CDR1 MGHDK, CDR2 SYGVNS. This CDR3 is CASSGPILAGLETQYF. The CDR3 DNA reads TGTGCCAGCAGTGGCCCCATACTAGCGGGATTGGAGACCCAGTACTTC.

The chain couples TRBV6-1 to TRBJ2-3; D unclear. V lost 2 bases and J 6 bases, leaving 18 bases between the germline ends. The CDR3 is 16 amino acids. CDR1 MNHNS and CDR2 SASEGT come from the germline V gene. The CDR3 spells CASSEYKGSLVDTQYF. As DNA, the CDR3 is TGTGCCAGCAGTGAATACAAGGGTTCCTTGGTCGATACGCAGTATTTT.

This CDR3 reads CASSAGLEIEQYF. The CDR3 coding sequence is TGTGCCAGTAGTGCCGGACTAGAGATCGAGCAGTACTTC. The V gene is TRBV19, the J gene TRBJ2-7; 7 bases line up with TRBD2. CDR3 length: 13 amino acids. J gave up 6 bases and V 5 bases, and 7 bases lay outside the gene matches. The germline V gene has CDR1 LNHDA and CDR2 SQIVND (reference sequence).

The chain links TRBV6-1 to TRBJ1-5; D not certain. Germline CDR1 MNHNS, CDR2 SASEGT. The CDR3 loop spans 13 amino acids. V lost 2 bases and J 9 bases, leaving 11 bases between the germline ends. The CDR3 DNA follows: TGTGCCAGCAGTGAAAGGCGGGTGTCGCCCCAGCATTTT. This codes for CASSERRVSPQHF.

This chain joins TRBV4-2 and TRBJ2-7, with TRBD2 identical over 10 bases. The V gene's germline CDR1 is LGHNA and CDR2 YNFKEQ. This CDR3 spans 19 amino acids. Trimming at V came to 0 bases and at J to 6 bases, leaving 17 bases not matched to a gene. The CDR3 sequence: CASSQDLYGLAGAKGEQYF. In DNA, the CDR3 is TGTGCCAGCAGCCAAGATCTTTATGGGCTAGCGGGAGCAAAGGGCGAGCAGTACTTC.

The CDR3 spells CASSGSGVPETQYF. CDR3 nucleotide sequence: TGTGCCAGCAGCGGGAGTGGGGTGCCAGAGACCCAGTACTTC. The chain carries TRBV7-2 and TRBJ2-5; D possibly corresponds to TRBD2 (5 bases). CDR1 is SGHTA and CDR2 is FQGNSA in the germline V gene. Deletions cut 5 bases from V and 4 bases from J, with 14 bases between. The CDR3 has 14 amino acids. Supplemented by reference TRBV7-2 and TRBJ2-5, the full variable domain reads GAGVSQSPSNKVTEKGKDVELRCDPISGHTALYWYRQSLGQGLEFLIYFQGNSAPDKSGLPSDRFSAERTGGSVSTLTIQRTQQEDSAVYLCASSGSGVPETQYFGPGTRLLVL.

The chain uses TRBV9 and TRBJ1-2, with D maybe TRBD1 (5 bases). The CDR3 is made up of 13 amino acids. V lost 4 bases, J lost 4 bases, and 11 bases lay in between. From germline, CDR1 is SGDLS and CDR2 YYNGEE. DNA for the CDR3: TGTGCCAGCAGCCGGGACCGAATCTATGGCTACACCTTC. It specifies CASSRDRIYGYTF.

The gene calls are TRBV19 and TRBJ1-1; TRBD1 is a possible D gene (5 bases). Per the germline V gene, CDR1 is LNHDA and CDR2 is SQIVND (reference sequence). Trimming took 8 bases from V and 3 from J, leaving 13 bases between them. This CDR3 is built from 13 residues. For the CDR3, the DNA is TGTGCCAGTCTCAGGGCGGGGGACACTGAAGCTTTCTTT. Encoded protein: CASLRAGDTEAFF.

V gene TRBV7-8 combines with J gene TRBJ2-7; TRBD1 might be the D (6 bases). In germline, CDR1 is SGHVS, CDR2 FQNEAQ. There are 14 residues in the CDR3. Trimming took off 3 bases at V and 2 bases at J, with 11 bases between the two ends. The CDR3 region has the DNA TGTGCCAGCAGCTTTAGGGGGACGACCTACGAGCAGTACTTC. Encoded protein: CASSFRGTTYEQYF.

The rearrangement uses TRBV20-1 and TRBJ2-3; unclear D gene. Germline V gene lookup returns CDR1 DFQATT and CDR2 SNEGSKA (reference sequence). The CDR3 extends over 11 amino acids. V was clipped by 3 bases and J by 4 bases, with 5 bases between them. The CDR3 here is CSASLPDTQYF. The CDR3, as DNA: TGCAGTGCTAGCCTGCCAGATACGCAGTATTTT.

The chain carries TRBV7-9 and TRBJ1-5, with D possibly matching TRBD1 (6 bases). The V end lost 0 bases, the J end lost 2 bases, and 8 bases lay between the germline ends. This CDR3 is 15 amino acids long. The germline gives CDR1 SEHNR, CDR2 FQNEAQ (reference sequence). The CDR3 DNA sequence: TGTGCCAGCAGCTTAGCGTCAGGGGGCAATCAGCCCCAGCATTTT. Its translation: CASSLASGGNQPQHF.

CDR3 sequence reads: CASSKTSQPQHF. The CDR3 DNA reads as TGTGCCAGCAGCAAGACGTCTCAGCCCCAGCATTTT. The chain is built from TRBV7-9 and TRBJ1-5; D is unclear. Trimming removed 5 bases at V and 6 bases at J, with 8 bases between. There are 12 residues in the CDR3. The germline gives CDR1 SEHNR, CDR2 FQNEAQ (reference sequence). Using reference TRBV7-9 and TRBJ1-5 for the parts outside the CDR3, the full variable domain is DTGVSQNPRHKITKRGQNVTFRCDPISEHNRLYWYRQTLGQGPEFLTYFQNEAQLEKSRLLSDRFSAERPKGSFSTLEIQRTEQGDSAMYLCASSKTSQPQHFGDGTRLSIL.

The chain uses TRBV7-3 and TRBJ2-3; TRBD2 agrees at 10 bases. Germline values: CDR1 SGHTA, CDR2 FQGTGA. J gave up 3 bases and V 4 bases, and 7 bases lay outside the gene matches. The CDR3 has 16 residues. CDR3 residues: CASSSQPGLATDTQYF. Here the CDR3 DNA reads TGTGCCAGCAGCTCCCAACCGGGACTAGCGACAGATACGCAGTATTTT.

V usage is TRBV10-3 and J usage is TRBJ1-1; 8 positions match TRBD1. CDR3 size: 14 residues. Per germline, CDR1 ENHRY and CDR2 SYGVKD. J was trimmed by 5 bases and V by 3 bases; bases with no gene match: 5. CDR3 in amino acids: CAISDYRGETEAFF. The CDR3 DNA is TGTGCCATCAGTGACTACAGGGGGGAGACTGAAGCTTTCTTT.

The J gene is TRBJ1-1, the V gene TRBV6-6, with D unclear. The CDR3 consists of 15 residues. CDR1 MNHNY and CDR2 SVGAGI come from the germline V gene (reference sequence). Trimming removed 2 bases at V and 0 bases at J, with 10 bases between. The CDR3 DNA reads as TGTGCCAGCAGTTACCATACTCAGATGAACACTGAAGCTTTCTTT. Protein: CASSYHTQMNTEAFF.

The chain is built from TRBV6-5 and TRBJ1-1; weak D call: TRBD1 (5 bases). Deletions cut 6 bases from V and 7 bases from J, with 12 bases between. Germline V gene data show CDR1 as MNHEY and CDR2 as SVGAGI. The CDR3 covers 12 residues. In DNA, the CDR3 is TGTGCCAGCAGCCAAGGGACGGTTGAAGCTTTCTTT. Its translation is CASSQGTVEAFF.

V and J are TRBV10-3 and TRBJ1-3; 9 bases fit TRBD1. The CDR3 consists of 15 residues. Germline CDR1 is ENHRY and CDR2 is SYGVKD. J gave up 4 bases and V 3 bases, and 4 bases lay outside the gene matches. The CDR3 is CAISEGQGPGNTIYF. The CDR3 DNA is TGTGCCATCAGTGAAGGACAGGGGCCGGGAAACACCATATATTTT.

This chain connects TRBV7-3 to TRBJ2-7; 9 bases line up with TRBD1. This CDR3 is built from 15 residues. With 0 bases clipped from V and 1 base from J, the junction kept 1 base outside the gene matches. CDR1 is SGHTA and CDR2 is FQGTGA in the germline V gene. The CDR3 DNA reads TGTGCCAGCAGCTTAACGGGACAGGGTTCCTACGAGCAGTACTTC. Encoded protein: CASSLTGQGSYEQYF.

This rearrangement joins TRBV6-4 to TRBJ1-2; 9 nucleotides match TRBD1. Germline V gives CDR1 MRHNA, CDR2 SNTAGT. With 6 bases clipped from V and 7 bases from J, the junction kept 9 bases outside the gene matches. The length of the CDR3 is 14 residues. CDR3 sequence: CASSPDRGSFGYTF. The CDR3 coding sequence is TGTGCCAGCAGCCCCGACAGGGGGTCCTTTGGCTACACCTTC.